This T cell receptor beta chain was captured by sequencing in a study of PD-L1 blockade in urothelial cancer. Looking at the study overall: Median blood clonality was around 0.08, with 80,000 to 100,000 unique TCRs. Study-wide results and limits: Prediction of better survival came from below-median pretreatment blood TCR clonality.

Germline V CDR1 and CDR2: LGHNA, YSLEER. Trimming removed 1 base from V and 8 bases from J, with 5 bases in between. CDR3 length equals 12 residues. The time point denotes: pretreatment peripheral blood. Regarding this clone: Its antigen is currently unknown.

Sequenced by immunoSEQ multiplex PCR; TCRdb stores in-frame clones only, minus some. The sample consists of about 72,000 clones, around 85% of them appearing once. This receptor was obtained from a man aged 60 to 69 with urothelial cancer. The starting material was PBMCs, obtained around atezolizumab (anti-PD-L1) treatment. The chain couples TRBV4-3 to TRBJ1-4, with D uncertain. CDR3 sequence reads: CASSQGPEKLFF. CDR3 DNA sequence: TGCGCCAGCAGCCAAGGTCCGGAAAAACTGTTTTTT.